One sample yielded the 10 T cell receptor beta chains listed below, sequenced in a study of shared clonotypes between healthy human individuals. Repertoires were generated with immunoSEQ multiplex PCR, while TCRdb's copy carries only in-frame clones and drops some. The sample records some 1,400,000 clones, roughly 96% being singletons. Sequencing used naive CD4+ T cells sorted from blood. Subset reported: CD45RA+ positively selected. The origin of the receptors is a man younger than 40 in good health.

V usage is TRBV29-1 and J usage is TRBJ2-4, with 8 bases lining up with TRBD1. The CDR3 spans 13 residues. V dropped 7 bases and J dropped 4; count of bases not matched to a gene: 6. CDR1 and CDR2 (germline): SQVTM, ANQGSEA. The CDR3 DNA reads as TGCAGCGCGGGGGACAGGCCGAAAAACATTCAGTACTTC. It encodes CSAGDRPKNIQYF.

A remark on this clone: Other DNA sequences within the sample encode an identical CDR3. This sequence joins TRBV20-1 and TRBJ1-5; D ambiguous. V was trimmed by 6 bases and J by 7 bases, leaving 7 bases between them. Germline CDR1 and CDR2: DFQATT and SNEGSKA (reference sequence). The CDR3 is 10 amino acids. The CDR3 DNA follows: TGCAGTGCCCCGGGCCAGCCCCAGCATTTT. Amino acids: CSAPGQPQHF.

This clone was observed a few times. The chain couples TRBV5-1 to TRBJ1-2, with D unclear. Trimming left V 0 bases short and J 4 bases short, with 16 bases between. The CDR3 spans 16 residues. Germline V gene sequence: CDR1 SGHRS, CDR2 YFSETQ. The CDR3 loop reads CASSLEQFGWGYGYTF. CDR3 nucleotide sequence: TGCGCCAGCAGCTTGGAACAGTTCGGGTGGGGCTATGGCTACACCTTC.

The chain uses TRBV6-1 and TRBJ2-7; 9 bases match TRBD1. V dropped 5 bases and J dropped 6; count of bases not matched to a gene: 8. Germline CDR1 is MNHNS and CDR2 is SASEGT. The CDR3 has 14 residues. The CDR3 nucleotides are TGTGCCAGCAGTCCCCGGACAGGGGTAGGCGAGCAGTACTTC. This sequence encodes CASSPRTGVGEQYF.

This clone was seen just once. The chain recombines TRBV7-8 with TRBJ2-5; D is uncertain. Trimming left V 1 base short and J 2 bases short, with 17 bases between. The CDR3 totals 17 residues. Germline V gene sequence: CDR1 SGHVS, CDR2 FQNEAQ. The CDR3 bases are TGTGCCAGCAGCTTAGTCGGTCGACACACAAAACAAGAGACCCAGTACTTC. It is translated as CASSLVGRHTKQETQYF. Full variable domain (outside the CDR3, taken from reference TRBV7-8 and TRBJ2-5): GAGVSQSPRYKVAKRGQDVALRCDPISGHVSLFWYQQALGQGPEFLTYFQNEAQLDKSGLPSDRFFAERPEGSVSTLKIQRTQQEDSAVYLCASSLVGRHTKQETQYFGPGTRLLVL.

This chain links TRBV30 with TRBJ2-1; 7 nucleotides align to TRBD1. Per germline, CDR1 GTSNPN and CDR2 SVGIG (reference sequence). The J segment lost 10 bases and the V segment lost 3 bases, leaving 3 bases of the junction unmatched. The CDR3 sequence is 11 residues long. CDR3 in amino acids: CAWRSTGEQFF. The CDR3 DNA reads as TGTGCCTGGAGGTCGACAGGGGAGCAGTTCTTC.

The genes are TRBV10-3 and TRBJ2-3, with TRBD2 matching over 8 bases. The germline CDR1 and CDR2 sequences are ENHRY and SYGVKD. With 4 bases clipped from V and 1 base from J, the junction kept 4 bases outside the gene matches. The CDR3 sequence is 15 residues long. This chain's CDR3 is CAISGLATGTDTQYF. DNA for the CDR3: TGTGCCATCAGTGGACTAGCGACGGGCACAGATACGCAGTATTTT.

J is TRBJ2-7 and V is TRBV13; the match to TRBD1 covers 7 bases. In germline, CDR1 is PRHDT, CDR2 FYEKMQ (reference sequence). Trimming cost V 3 bases and J 6 bases; bases outside gene matches: 2. CDR3 size: 12 residues. CDR3: CASSFTGVEQYF. CDR3 bases: TGTGCCAGCAGCTTCACAGGGGTCGAGCAGTACTTC.

The chain couples TRBV5-4 to TRBJ2-3; no definite D call. The V gene lost 0 bases and the J gene lost 2 bases, with 7 bases spanning the gap. This CDR3 region has 14 residues. CDR1 and CDR2 from the germline V gene are SGHNT and YYREEE (reference sequence). The CDR3 loop reads CASSLAKYTDTQYF. The CDR3 DNA reads as TGTGCCAGCAGCTTGGCCAAGTACACAGATACGCAGTATTTT.

This chain connects TRBV6-5 to TRBJ2-3; 10 bases fit TRBD2. Per the germline V gene, CDR1 is MNHEY and CDR2 is SVGAGI. This CDR3 region has 15 residues. Trimming at V came to 6 bases and at J to 5 bases, leaving 8 bases not matched to a gene. CDR3 in DNA: TGTGCCAGCAGCGAACTAGCGGGATCAGTAGATACGCAGTATTTT. Its protein is CASSELAGSVDTQYF.